Below, one T cell receptor beta chain is given with its context. In the source study's methods: Amplifying reference gene primers gave estimates of nucleated cell counts. Only in-frame clones appear in the TCRdb table, and some are missing; sequencing was by immunoSEQ multiplex PCR. V and J calls and clone size are copied from that table; D and trimming were computed from the DNA. The table lists about 120,000 clones, around four fifths of them singletons. Germline V gene sequence: CDR1 LGHNA, CDR2 YNFKEQ. V was shortened by 3 bases and J by 9 bases, with 11 bases between the two germline ends. The CDR3 is made up of 12 amino acids. The data were obtained in a study of blood T cell repertoires in COVID-19. Overall study context: Collection of acute and convalescent COVID-19 samples took place in the United States, Italy and Spain. Nucleic acid was either cDNA or gDNA, and it came from T cells, B-cell-depleted T cells, or PBMCs.

The TCR sequence derives from a man under 40 with acute or convalescent COVID-19. Sequenced material: peripheral blood. This chain joins TRBV4-2 and TRBJ1-1, with no clear D. The DNA for the CDR3 is TGTGCCAGCAGCCAGGTAGAGGGAAAAGCTTTCTTT. Protein product: CASSQVEGKAFF.